This T cell receptor beta chain is from a study of CD8 T cells in Susac syndrome. Notes on the study in general: Clonal expansion did not appear in Susac syndrome CD4+ T cell repertoires.

About this clonotype: Its specificity is unknown.

There are 16 residues in the CDR3. Per the germline V gene, CDR1 is DFQATT and CDR2 is SNEGSKA (reference sequence). V dropped 3 bases and J dropped 2 bases, with 20 bases sitting between them. Negative isolation was applied to CD8+ and CD4+ T cells, and FACS enrichment was applied to TEMRA cells. An input of about 0.5 to 1 ug of RNA was subjected to reverse transcription using random hexamers. Amplification of TCR beta CDR3 by immunoSEQ multiplex PCR spanned 54 Vbeta and 13 Jbeta. TCRdb fed the immunoSEQ multiplex PCR reads into MiXCR, producing one record per CDR3 protein. The sample lists under 200,000 distinct CDR3 sequences; 75% to 95% were seen once.

This clonotype was sampled from a human donor with Susac syndrome. J is TRBJ2-7 and V is TRBV20-1; no clear D. Sequencing used CD4+ T cells from PBMCs. The CDR3 DNA is TGCAGTGCTAGTTCCCCGGATGGCCCTCGGACCTACGAGCAGTACTTC. Amino acids: CSASSPDGPRTYEQYF.